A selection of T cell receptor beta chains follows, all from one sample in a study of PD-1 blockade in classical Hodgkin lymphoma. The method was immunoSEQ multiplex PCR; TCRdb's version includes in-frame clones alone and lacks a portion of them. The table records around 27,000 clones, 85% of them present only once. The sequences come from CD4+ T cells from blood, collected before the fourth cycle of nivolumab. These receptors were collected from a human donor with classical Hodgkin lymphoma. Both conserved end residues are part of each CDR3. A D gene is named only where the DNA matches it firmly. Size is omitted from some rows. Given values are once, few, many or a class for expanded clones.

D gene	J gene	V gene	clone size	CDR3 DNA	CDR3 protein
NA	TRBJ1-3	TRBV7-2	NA	TGTGCCAGCAGCTTAGGGACAGCCCTCTCTGGAAACACCATATATTTT	CASSLGTALSGNTIYF
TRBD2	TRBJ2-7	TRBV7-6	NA	TGTGCCAGCAGCCCCGGGACTAGCGGCTACGAGCAGTACTTC	CASSPGTSGYEQYF
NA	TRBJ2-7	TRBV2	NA	TGTGCCAGCTCCCAAATTCGGGCGTACGAGCAGTACTTC	CASSQIRAYEQYF
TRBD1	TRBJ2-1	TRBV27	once	TGTGCCAGCAGTTTATCTGACAGGGGTTTCAATGAGCAGTTCTTC	CASSLSDRGFNEQFF
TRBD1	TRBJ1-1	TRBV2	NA	TGTGCCAGCAGCGCGACAGGGGGTTGGACTGAAGCTTTCTTT	CASSATGGWTEAFF
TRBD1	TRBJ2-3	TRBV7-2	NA	TGTGCCAGCAGCTTGGACAGGGGACGAATTACAGATACGCAGTATTTT	CASSLDRGRITDTQYF
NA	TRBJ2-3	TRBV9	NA	TGTGCCAGCAGCGTAGAAGTTAGGAGCACAGATACGCAGTATTTT	CASSVEVRSTDTQYF
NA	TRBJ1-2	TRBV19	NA	TGTGCCAGTAGTAGAGGCAACGCTAACTATGGCTACACCTTC	CASSRGNANYGYTF
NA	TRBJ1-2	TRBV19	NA	TGTGCCAGTAGCCGGGACCGCCACTATGGCTACACCTTC	CASSRDRHYGYTF
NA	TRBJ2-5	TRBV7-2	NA	TGTGCCAGCAGCTTAGGAGGGCGAGAGACCCAGTACTTC	CASSLGGRETQYF
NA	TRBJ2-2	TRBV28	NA	TGTGCCAGCAGTTTTCGTCACTATTACTATACCGGGGAGCTGTTTTTT	CASSFRHYYYTGELFF
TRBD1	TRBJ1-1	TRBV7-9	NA	TGTGCCAGCAGCCAAAGAGCCGGGACAGGGTACCGTGAAGCTTTCTTT	CASSQRAGTGYREAFF
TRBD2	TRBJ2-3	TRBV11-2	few	TGTGCCAGCAGCGGCGGACTAGCGGCTACAGATACGCAGTATTTT	CASSGGLAATDTQYF
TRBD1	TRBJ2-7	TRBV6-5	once	TGTGCCAGCAGGGGGACAGGGGGAGGTTTCTACGAGCAGTACTTC	CASRGTGGGFYEQYF
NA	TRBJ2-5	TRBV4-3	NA	TGCGCCAGCAGCCAAGATCACGGGCCCGGGGAGACCCAGTACTTC	CASSQDHGPGETQYF
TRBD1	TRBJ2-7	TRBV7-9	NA	TGTGCCAGCAGCTTATACGGGACAGGGGTGGAGTACGAGCAGTACTTC	CASSLYGTGVEYEQYF
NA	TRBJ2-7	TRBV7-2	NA	TGTGCCAGCAGCTGGACCTACGAGCAGTACTTC	CASSWTYEQYF
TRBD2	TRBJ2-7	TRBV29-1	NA	TGCAGCGTTGGTGCTAGCGGGAGTTCCCACGAGCAGTACTTC	CSVGASGSSHEQYF
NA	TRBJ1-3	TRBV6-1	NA	TGTGCCAGCAGTGGACCCCTGAGCTCTGGAAACACCATATATTTT	CASSGPLSSGNTIYF
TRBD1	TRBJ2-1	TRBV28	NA	TGTGCCAGCCTAGACGGGACAGTCTCCAATGAGCAGTTCTTC	CASLDGTVSNEQFF